This T cell receptor beta chain was observed in a study of CD8+ T cells in alopecia areata. As for the study in general: Dosing spanned 6 to 18 months on tofacitinib, then 6 months off drug.

RNA, once extracted, was reverse transcribed into cDNA for use as the sequencing template. Method: immunoSEQ multiplex PCR; TCRdb's copy keeps in-frame clones and lacks some. The repertoire has over 150,000 clones, around 50% of them found once; the top ten carry under 15%. This clone was picked up a small number of times. V lost 1 base, J lost 10 bases, and 9 bases lay in between. Germline V lookup: CDR1 LNHDA, CDR2 SQIVND (reference sequence). This CDR3 has 12 residues. Sorted out of PBMCs were CD4+ T cells and CD8+ T cells. The origin of this receptor is a human donor with alopecia areata. The input for sequencing was CD4+ T cells sorted from blood, taken at week 0. The V call is TRBV19, the J call TRBJ2-3; D gene unclear. The CDR3 loop is CASSIGRTAQYF. As DNA, the CDR3 is TGTGCCAGTAGTATAGGACGGACGGCGCAGTATTTT.